This T cell receptor beta chain was identified in a study of blood T cell repertoires in COVID-19. This clone qualifies as large (0.1 to 1%). Source study methods: Estimated nucleated cell counts came from reference gene primer amplification. Some clones are missing from TCRdb's copy, which holds only in-frame ones; the method was immunoSEQ multiplex PCR. From that table come the V and J calls and clone size; the DNA was used to work out D and trimming. The sample has under 30,000 clones; about 80% are singletons. The length of the CDR3 is 16 residues. Germline assignment: CDR1 MNHEY and CDR2 SVGAGI. V dropped 0 bases and J dropped 5; count of bases not matched to a gene: 7.

The rearrangement links TRBV6-5 to TRBJ2-3; 8 bases align to TRBD1. The clonotype was recovered from a woman aged 70-85 years with acute or convalescent COVID-19. Input material: peripheral blood. Here the CDR3 reads CASSYSGGQDIDTQYF. For the CDR3, the DNA is TGTGCCAGCAGTTACTCGGGGGGACAGGATATAGATACGCAGTATTTT.